The present T cell receptor (beta chain) was sequenced within a study of blood T cell repertoires in COVID-19. Study at large: Sources were T cells, B-cell-depleted T cells, or PBMCs; the material itself was cDNA or gDNA.

The CDR3 runs 13 residues. Between the trimmed V and J ends, which lost 5 bases and 4 bases, there was a span of 11 bases. Repertoires were generated with immunoSEQ multiplex PCR, while TCRdb's copy carries only in-frame clones and drops some. The data show hundreds of thousands of clones, approximately 88% seen once. V is TRBV12-3 or TRBV12-4 and J is TRBJ1-1; D call uncertain. What was sequenced was PBMCs or T cells enriched from blood (not recorded which). This clonotype originated in a woman aged 40 to 55 with acute COVID-19. DNA for the CDR3: TGTGCCAGCAGTCAAACTGGTGGCACTGAAGCTTTCTTT. This sequence encodes CASSQTGGTEAFF.